These 21 T cell receptor beta chains share one sample of origin, sequenced in a study of blood T cell repertoires in COVID-19. Produced via immunoSEQ multiplex PCR; TCRdb's table is partial and in-frame only. Of 200,000 to 250,000 clones in the sample, 85% are singletons; the top ten hold around 19%. The sequenced sample consisted of PBMCs or T cells enriched from blood (not recorded which). The receptor source for this set is a middle-aged man who had recovered from COVID-19.

The V and J genes are TRBV7-9 and TRBJ1-1; D might be TRBD1 (6 bases). This CDR3 has 19 residues. Germline CDR1 reads SEHNR; CDR2 reads FQNEAQ (reference sequence). V was trimmed by 0 bases and J by 4 bases, leaving 24 bases between them. In DNA form, the CDR3 reads TGTGCCAGCAGCTTAGCCCCCATTCGGGGGGCGAATTTGGGCACTGAAGCTTTCTTT. Protein sequence: CASSLAPIRGANLGTEAFF.

In this sample, this clone turned up once. The same CDR3 is also encoded by other DNA sequences in this sample. The V call is TRBV30, the J call TRBJ1-5; D is undetermined. CDR3 size: 12 residues. V was trimmed by 2 bases and J by 4 bases, leaving 6 bases between them. Per germline, CDR1 GTSNPN and CDR2 SVGIG (reference sequence). The CDR3 region has the DNA TGTGCCTGGAGTCCAGGAAATCAGCCCCAGCATTTT. It encodes CAWSPGNQPQHF.

The chain couples TRBV3-1 (or the pseudogene TRBV3-2) to TRBJ2-2; no clear D gene. Germline CDR1 and CDR2: LGHDT and YNNKEL (reference sequence). The V and J ends lost 1 base and 6 bases respectively, with 9 bases between them. CDR3 length: 14 amino acids. DNA for the CDR3: TGTGCCAGCAGCCAAGGTAGAGCCGCCGGGGAGCTGTTTTTT. Its protein is CASSQGRAAGELFF.

The genes are TRBV7-8 and TRBJ1-1, with D possibly being TRBD1 (6 bases). CDR1 is SGHVS and CDR2 is FQNEAQ in the germline V gene. The germline V and J ends were trimmed by 0 bases and 4 bases, with 12 bases remaining between them. This CDR3 comprises 15 residues. CDR3 residues: CASSLALGGPTEAFF. The CDR3 region has the DNA TGTGCCAGCAGCTTAGCGCTCGGGGGGCCCACTGAAGCTTTCTTT.

This clone was seen a single time. V usage is TRBV19 and J usage is TRBJ1-2, with 9 bases lining up with TRBD1. This CDR3 has 14 amino acids. Trimming took 5 bases from V and 6 from J; bases not matched to a gene: 7. Germline assignment: CDR1 LNHDA and CDR2 SQIVND (reference sequence). The CDR3 DNA reads as TGTGCCAGTAGTGTTATCGGGACAGGGCATGGCTACACCTTC. Translation: CASSVIGTGHGYTF. Filled out from reference TRBV19 and TRBJ1-2, the complete variable domain reads DGGITQSPKYLFRKEGQNVTLSCEQNLNHDAMYWYRQDPGQGLRLIYYSQIVNDFQKGDIAEGYSVSREKKESFPLTVTSAQKNPTAFYLCASSVIGTGHGYTFGSGTRLTVV.

V gene TRBV28 combines with J gene TRBJ2-5; TRBD2 might be the D (5 bases). The germline gives CDR1 MDHEN, CDR2 SYDVKM. This CDR3 region has 13 residues. V was shortened by 7 bases and J by 3 bases, with 12 bases between the two germline ends. The CDR3 protein is CASIRYGKETQYF. The CDR3 region has the DNA TGTGCCAGCATTAGATACGGGAAAGAGACCCAGTACTTC.

This rearrangement joins TRBV7-3 to TRBJ1-2; 7 positions match TRBD1. V gave up 1 base and J gave up 7 bases; unmatched junction bases: 3. Germline lookup yields CDR1 SGHTA and CDR2 FQGTGA. The CDR3 covers 13 residues. CDR3 sequence reads: CASSLNSGGGYTF. The CDR3 DNA sequence: TGTGCCAGCAGCTTAAATTCAGGGGGTGGCTACACCTTC. Complete variable domain (other parts from reference TRBV7-3 and TRBJ1-2): GAGVSQTPSNKVTEKGKYVELRCDPISGHTALYWYRQSLGQGPEFLIYFQGTGAADDSGLPNDRFFAVRPEGSVSTLKIQRTERGDSAVYLCASSLNSGGGYTFGSGTRLTVV.

V is TRBV2 and J is TRBJ1-2; 7 nucleotides line up with TRBD1. Losses at the gene ends were 4 bases for V and 8 bases for J; bases not matched to a gene: 7. The CDR3 totals 13 residues. CDR1 is SNHLY and CDR2 is FYNNEI in the germline V gene. DNA of the CDR3: TGTGCCAGCAGTGCCGACAGGGCGAGGGGCTACACCTTC. Translation gives CASSADRARGYTF.

The chain carries TRBV10-3 and TRBJ1-1; D is uncertain. The CDR3 extends over 14 amino acids. Deletions cut 6 bases from V and 1 base from J, with 12 bases between. CDR1 is ENHRY and CDR2 is SYGVKD in the germline V gene. The chain's CDR3 is CAISLSTGNTEAFF. CDR3 DNA: TGTGCCATCAGCCTTTCGACGGGGAACACTGAAGCTTTCTTT.

The gene calls are TRBV2 and TRBJ1-3; TRBD1 aligns across 9 bases. The CDR3 has 14 residues. J was trimmed by 4 bases and V by 4 bases; bases with no gene match: 2. From germline, CDR1 is SNHLY and CDR2 FYNNEI. In DNA, the CDR3 is TGTGCCAGCAGTGTCGGGACAGGGGGAAACACCATATATTTT. It encodes CASSVGTGGNTIYF.

The chain carries TRBV18 and TRBJ2-3, with 7 bases that match TRBD1. Germline-derived CDR1 and CDR2 are KGHSH and LQKENI. The CDR3 sequence is 15 residues long. V trimming: 3 bases; J trimming: 4 bases; junction bases outside the gene matches: 7. This CDR3 is CASSPRQGTPDTQYF. The CDR3 DNA sequence: TGTGCCAGCTCACCGAGACAGGGTACACCAGATACGCAGTATTTT.

This clone was recorded once. The V call is TRBV2, the J call TRBJ2-2, with TRBD2 as a possible D gene (7 bases). Trimming pared 4 bases from V and 0 bases from J, leaving 18 bases between. This CDR3 is 18 amino acids long. Looked up from germline, CDR1 is SNHLY and CDR2 is FYNNEI. Here the CDR3 reads CASSVREGGRANTGELFF. The CDR3 DNA sequence: TGTGCCAGCAGTGTCCGGGAAGGGGGGAGGGCGAACACCGGGGAGCTGTTTTTT. Full variable domain (outside the CDR3, taken from reference TRBV2 and TRBJ2-2): EPEVTQTPSHQVTQMGQEVILRCVPISNHLYFYWYRQILGQKVEFLVSFYNNEISEKSEIFDDQFSVERPDGSNFTLKIRSTKLEDSAMYFCASSVREGGRANTGELFFGEGSRLTVL.

The V call is TRBV15, the J call TRBJ2-7, with 10 positions matching TRBD1. This CDR3 comprises 16 residues. In germline, CDR1 is LNHNV, CDR2 YYDKDF (reference sequence). V shed 3 bases and J 2 bases; nucleotides not matched to a gene: 7. CDR3 nucleotides: TGTGCCACCAGCAGTTCGAGCGGGACAGGGGCCTACGAGCAGTACTTC. Translation: CATSSSSGTGAYEQYF.

The rearrangement joins TRBV6-5 to TRBJ2-1; 8 positions agree with TRBD2. V was clipped by 5 bases and J by 10 bases; unmatched bases: 1. CDR3 length: 11 residues. Germline V gene sequence: CDR1 MNHEY, CDR2 SVGAGI. The CDR3 loop is CASSTGGEQFF. CDR3 bases: TGTGCCAGCAGTACGGGAGGGGAGCAGTTCTTC.

The chain combines TRBV19 with TRBJ1-1; no reliable D call. This CDR3 is built from 16 residues. Germline-derived CDR1 and CDR2 are LNHDA and SQIVND (reference sequence). Trimming shortened V by 2 bases and J by 2 bases, and 15 bases separated the two germline ends. CDR3 DNA sequence: TGTGCCAGTAGTATATCTCGGAACAGACTAAACACTGAAGCTTTCTTT. Its protein is CASSISRNRLNTEAFF.

This chain uses TRBV27 with TRBJ1-2, with TRBD1 identical over 10 bases. The V gene's germline CDR1 is MNHEY and CDR2 SMNVEV (reference sequence). The length of the CDR3 is 13 residues. V trimming: 6 bases; J trimming: 5 bases; junction bases outside the gene matches: 3. CDR3 coding DNA: TGTGCCAGCAGCCGACAGGGGGCTTATGGCTACACCTTC. It codes for CASSRQGAYGYTF.

This clone came up many times. V and J are TRBV7-8 and TRBJ1-1; no reliable D call. V was clipped by 4 bases and J by 1 base, with 10 bases between them. Germline lookup yields CDR1 SGHVS and CDR2 FQNEAQ. There are 14 residues in the CDR3. The CDR3 reads CASSSQAPNTEAFF. The CDR3 DNA follows: TGTGCCAGCAGCTCCCAGGCGCCGAACACTGAAGCTTTCTTT.

V gene TRBV25-1 combines with J gene TRBJ1-2; TRBD1 might be the D (5 bases). V dropped 6 bases and J dropped 8 bases, with 19 bases sitting between them. Germline CDR1 MGHDK, CDR2 SYGVNS. This CDR3 comprises 14 residues. The chain's CDR3 is CASSEAGLGGGYTF. Written as DNA, the CDR3 is TGTGCCAGCAGCGAGGCAGGGTTAGGAGGGGGCTACACCTTC.

The J gene is TRBJ1-2, the V gene TRBV29-1; 10 bases match TRBD1. Germline V lookup: CDR1 SQVTM, CDR2 ANQGSEA. Trimming at V came to 3 bases and at J to 6 bases, leaving 7 bases not matched to a gene. This CDR3 region has 14 residues. This CDR3 is CSVEDRGTLNGYTF. In DNA, the CDR3 is TGCAGCGTTGAGGACAGGGGGACTCTTAATGGCTACACCTTC.

The chain recombines TRBV28 with TRBJ2-3; possible D gene TRBD2, 5 bases. Germline values: CDR1 MDHEN, CDR2 SYDVKM. Trimming left V 3 bases short and J 7 bases short, with 11 bases between. The CDR3 is made up of 13 amino acids. The CDR3 loop is CASSLGVENTQYF. The CDR3 bases are TGTGCCAGCAGTTTGGGAGTGGAAAATACGCAGTATTTT.

The chain carries TRBV4-1 and TRBJ2-7; the match to TRBD2 covers 15 bases. Germline V CDR1 and CDR2: MGHRA, YSYEKL. This CDR3 is 13 amino acids long. V shed 6 bases, J shed 6 bases, and the junction held 0 bases outside the gene matches. The CDR3 region has the DNA TGCGCCAGCAGGGGACTAGCGGGAGGCGAGCAGTACTTC. It specifies CASRGLAGGEQYF.